The 27 T cell receptor beta chains below come from one sample, sequenced in a study of PD-L1 blockade in urothelial cancer. The protocol was immunoSEQ multiplex PCR, while the TCRdb copy is restricted to in-frame clones and leaves out a portion. In the table there are around 32,000 clones, about nine tenths of which are singletons. The input for sequencing was PBMCs, taken around atezolizumab (anti-PD-L1) treatment. The receptors originated from a man between 50 and 59 years old with urothelial cancer.

To note about this clone: At one end the junction does not follow the germline gene, possibly because of a read error. The chain employs TRBV2 and TRBJ2-5, with D maybe TRBD2 (5 bases). The end of the DNA fits TRBJ2-7 better, so the J call may be wrong. The CDR3 has 15 amino acids. Per the germline V gene, CDR1 is SNHLY and CDR2 is FYNNEI. The CDR3 nucleotides are TGTGCCAGCACTGAACGTGCCGCCGGCGGGTACGAGCAGTACTTC. The encoded protein is CASTERAAGGYEQYF.

This clone was recorded once. The chain links TRBV5-5 to TRBJ2-7; TRBD2 is a possible D gene (6 bases). The CDR3 totals 16 residues. V was trimmed by 4 bases and J by 0 bases, leaving 17 bases between them. The germline CDR1 and CDR2 sequences are SGHKS and YYEKEE (reference sequence). Here the CDR3 reads CASSPIQAGSSYEQYF. CDR3 coding DNA: TGTGCCAGCAGCCCCATACAGGCGGGGAGCTCCTACGAGCAGTACTTC.

The chain uses TRBV6-6 and TRBJ2-5; 9 bases are a match to TRBD1. The CDR3 sequence is 14 residues long. V lost 7 bases and J lost 5; bases outside the gene matches: 8. Germline V gives CDR1 MNHNY, CDR2 SVGAGI (reference sequence). The CDR3 DNA follows: TGTGCCAGCACCATAAACAGGGGGCGGGAGACCCAGTACTTC. Protein product: CASTINRGRETQYF.

J is TRBJ2-2 and V is TRBV15, with 7 positions matching TRBD2. Germline CDR1 is LNHNV and CDR2 is YYDKDF (reference sequence). V lost 5 bases, J lost 4 bases, and 13 bases stayed unmatched. CDR3 length: 17 residues. The CDR3 reads CATSGLPGLPRTGELFF. The CDR3 DNA sequence: TGTGCCACCAGCGGACTTCCGGGACTACCTCGCACCGGGGAGCTGTTTTTT.

The chain employs TRBV27 and TRBJ2-7, with 7 positions matching TRBD2. Per the germline V gene, CDR1 is MNHEY and CDR2 is SMNVEV (reference sequence). V shed 3 bases, J shed 0 bases, and the junction held 5 bases outside the gene matches. This CDR3 has 15 amino acids. The CDR3 DNA reads as TGTGCCAGCAGTTTTTTGACTAGCTTCTCCTACGAGCAGTACTTC. Its protein product is CASSFLTSFSYEQYF.

The V gene is TRBV7-9, the J gene TRBJ2-7; D is undetermined. Germline V gene data show CDR1 as SEHNR and CDR2 as FQNEAQ (reference sequence). Trimming left V 1 base short and J 0 bases short, with 13 bases between. The CDR3 length is 16 residues. In DNA form, the CDR3 reads TGTGCCAGCAGCTTAGTCGTCAACCCGAGCTCCTACGAGCAGTACTTC. This encodes CASSLVVNPSSYEQYF.

DNA for the CDR3: TGTGCCAGCGGCCAGGGGCAGAGGAACACCGGGGAGCTGTTTTTT. As protein: CASGQGQRNTGELFF. J is TRBJ2-2 and V is TRBV5-5; weak D call: TRBD1 (6 bases). V gave up 7 bases and J gave up 1 base, with 14 bases separating them. CDR3 length: 15 amino acids. In germline, CDR1 is SGHKS, CDR2 YYEKEE (reference sequence).

The rearrangement joins TRBV10-2 to TRBJ2-7, with D maybe TRBD2 (6 bases). Germline loops: CDR1 WSHSY, CDR2 SAAADI. CDR3 length: 13 residues. V was clipped by 6 bases and J by 4 bases, with 13 bases between them. CDR3 protein: CASSRDFNYEQYF. CDR3 nucleotides: TGCGCCAGCAGCCGGGACTTCAATTACGAGCAGTACTTC.

This clone was observed a single time. The genes are TRBV19 and TRBJ2-4; D may be TRBD1 (6 bases). The CDR3 has 13 residues. Germline values: CDR1 LNHDA, CDR2 SQIVND (reference sequence). Deletions cut 10 bases from V and 8 bases from J, with 18 bases between. CDR3 protein: CATDSLDRDIQYF. CDR3 DNA sequence: TGTGCCACGGATTCCTTGGACAGAGACATTCAGTACTTC.

The DNA for the CDR3 is TGTGCCAGCAGGCGCAGGGGGCTGCCCTACGAGCAGTACTTC. Encoded protein: CASRRRGLPYEQYF. The chain recombines TRBV6-5 with TRBJ2-5; 8 bases agree with TRBD1. The closer fit of TRBJ2-7 to the DNA end suggests the J call may be wrong. Per the germline V gene, CDR1 is MNHEY and CDR2 is SVGAGI. The CDR3 totals 14 residues.

The chain carries TRBV11-2 and TRBJ1-1; TRBD1 might be the D (6 bases). CDR1 and CDR2 from the germline V gene are SGHAT and FQNNGV. Trimming took off 5 bases at V and 3 bases at J, with 25 bases between the two ends. The CDR3 length is 18 residues. CDR3 sequence (DNA): TGTGCCAGCAGCCCACGGGCCCTTGCGGGGGGCGGACACACTGAAGCTTTCTTT. Its translation: CASSPRALAGGGHTEAFF.

The J gene is TRBJ2-5, the V gene TRBV2, with 13 bases matching TRBD2. This CDR3 has 15 residues. CDR1 is SNHLY, CDR2 FYNNEI, per germline. Trimming cost V 5 bases and J 3 bases; bases outside gene matches: 3. The CDR3 DNA is TGTGCCAGCAGTAGAGGGACTAGCGGGAAAGAGACCCAGTACTTC. The encoded protein is CASSRGTSGKETQYF.

The V and J genes are TRBV19 and TRBJ1-1; 9 bases are shared with TRBD1. Germline values: CDR1 LNHDA, CDR2 SQIVND (reference sequence). V lost 4 bases, J lost 1 base, and 4 bases stayed unmatched. There are 15 residues in the CDR3. DNA for the CDR3: TGTGCCAGTAGTACTACGGACAGGGGGAACACTGAAGCTTTCTTT. Translating gives CASSTTDRGNTEAFF.

This chain connects TRBV10-2 to TRBJ2-1; 8 positions match TRBD2. Germline-derived CDR1 and CDR2 are WSHSY and SAAADI. This CDR3 contains 17 residues. The V gene end was trimmed by 8 bases and the J gene end by 0 bases; junction bases not matched to a gene: 12. This CDR3 reads CASRHGSGTGSYNEQFF. DNA for the CDR3: TGCGCCAGCCGCCATGGTAGCGGGACCGGCTCCTACAATGAGCAGTTCTTC.

This chain connects TRBV5-1 to TRBJ2-7; weak D call: TRBD1 (5 bases). The CDR3 contains 13 residues. Germline CDR1 is SGHRS and CDR2 is YFSETQ. Trimming removed 2 bases at V and 7 bases at J, with 13 bases between. The CDR3 here is CASSFPRVGEQYF. The CDR3 DNA follows: TGCGCCAGCAGCTTTCCCAGGGTCGGGGAGCAGTACTTC.

V and J are TRBV2 and TRBJ2-6, with D possibly matching TRBD2 (7 bases). The CDR3 sequence is 17 residues long. The V gene's germline CDR1 is SNHLY and CDR2 FYNNEI. The V and J ends lost 3 bases and 2 bases respectively, with 14 bases between them. CDR3 sequence: CASSERGGEAGANVLTF. Here the CDR3 DNA reads TGTGCCAGCAGTGAGAGGGGGGGAGAGGCTGGGGCCAACGTCCTGACTTTC.

This chain links TRBV5-6 with TRBJ1-2; TRBD1 is a possible D gene (6 bases). Trimming removed 2 bases at V and 0 bases at J, with 8 bases between. The CDR3 is 14 residues long. Germline CDR1 reads SGHDT; CDR2 reads YYEEEE. The CDR3 bases are TGTGCCAGCAGCTTACCAGGGGCTAACTATGGCTACACCTTC. It yields the protein CASSLPGANYGYTF.

This clone was seen once. The gene calls are TRBV30 and TRBJ2-1; 9 bases are shared with TRBD1. The CDR3 has 15 amino acids. Unmatched junction bases numbered 5, after V lost 1 base and J lost 4 bases. CDR1 GTSNPN and CDR2 SVGIG come from the germline V gene (reference sequence). The CDR3 bases are TGTGCCTGGAGTGCCGGGACAGGGCATTACAATGAGCAGTTCTTC. This codes for CAWSAGTGHYNEQFF. Using reference TRBV30 and TRBJ2-1 for the parts outside the CDR3, the full variable domain is SQTIHQWPATLVQPVGSPLSLECTVEGTSNPNLYWYRQAAGRGLQLLFYSVGIGQISSEVPQNLSASRPQDRQFILSSKKLLLSDSGFYLCAWSAGTGHYNEQFFGPGTRLTVL.

The chain couples TRBV7-9 to TRBJ2-5; 10 bases line up with TRBD1. CDR3 length equals 19 residues. The V gene's germline CDR1 is SEHNR and CDR2 FQNEAQ (reference sequence). Unmatched junction bases numbered 19, after V lost 8 bases and J lost 1 base. Here the CDR3 DNA reads TGTGCCAGCGCGGGACAGGGGAGGAAGGGCTCCAGCCCCCAAGAGACCCAGTACTTC. This translates into CASAGQGRKGSSPQETQYF. The whole variable domain, filled in from reference TRBV7-9 and TRBJ2-5, reads DTGVSQNPRHKITKRGQNVTFRCDPISEHNRLYWYRQTLGQGPEFLTYFQNEAQLEKSRLLSDRFSAERPKGSFSTLEIQRTEQGDSAMYLCASAGQGRKGSSPQETQYFGPGTRLLVL.

This rearrangement joins TRBV28 to TRBJ2-5; TRBD2 matches 10 bases. From germline, CDR1 is MDHEN and CDR2 SYDVKM. This CDR3 region has 15 residues. The ends lost 4 bases at V and 5 bases at J; junction bases unmatched: 7. The chain's CDR3 is CASSSTRTSGETQYF. CDR3 bases: TGTGCCAGCAGTTCCACGAGGACTAGCGGTGAGACCCAGTACTTC.

The rearrangement joins TRBV7-2 to TRBJ2-1; 15 nucleotides agree with TRBD2. The V gene's germline CDR1 is SGHTA and CDR2 FQGNSA. V lost 5 bases and J lost 6; bases outside the gene matches: 5. The CDR3 is 16 residues long. The CDR3 DNA is TGTGCCAGCAGCCCGAGGACTAGCGGGAGGGCCAATGAGCAGTTCTTC. Protein product: CASSPRTSGRANEQFF. Filled out from reference TRBV7-2 and TRBJ2-1, the complete variable domain reads GAGVSQSPSNKVTEKGKDVELRCDPISGHTALYWYRQSLGQGLEFLIYFQGNSAPDKSGLPSDRFSAERTGGSVSTLTIQRTQQEDSAVYLCASSPRTSGRANEQFFGPGTRLTVL.

The chain is built from TRBV11-2 and TRBJ2-7; 7 bases line up with TRBD1. V trimming: 5 bases; J trimming: 6 bases; junction bases outside the gene matches: 10. CDR3 length: 14 amino acids. Germline assignment: CDR1 SGHAT and CDR2 FQNNGV. This chain's CDR3 is CASSQYRGVGEQYF. CDR3 in DNA: TGTGCCAGCAGCCAATACAGGGGAGTAGGCGAGCAGTACTTC.

The rearrangement links TRBV7-9 to TRBJ2-5, with D possibly being TRBD2 (6 bases). CDR3 size: 14 residues. Germline CDR1 SEHNR, CDR2 FQNEAQ (reference sequence). The V end was cut by 5 bases, the J end by 5 bases, with 15 bases between. The CDR3 loop reads CASSARGSRETQYF. For the CDR3, the DNA is TGTGCCAGCAGCGCGCGGGGTTCACGGGAGACCCAGTACTTC.

By share of the sample, this clone is large. The CDR3 nucleotides read TGTGCCAGCAGCCGATCCGGGACAGCTAACTATGGCTACACCTTC. Protein sequence: CASSRSGTANYGYTF. The genes are TRBV9 and TRBJ1-2, with 7 bases that match TRBD1. V dropped 4 bases and J dropped 0; count of bases not matched to a gene: 6. The length of the CDR3 is 15 residues. Germline loops: CDR1 SGDLS, CDR2 YYNGEE.

In its sample, this clone was seen once. The genes are TRBV7-9 and TRBJ1-1, with a weak D call TRBD1 (6 bases). Germline V CDR1 and CDR2: SEHNR, FQNEAQ (reference sequence). Trimming took off 5 bases at V and 5 bases at J, with 15 bases between the two ends. This CDR3 is built from 14 residues. As DNA, the CDR3 is TGTGCCAGCAGCCCACGGGGGGCGGGAACTGAAGCTTTCTTT. It codes for CASSPRGAGTEAFF.

The rearrangement uses TRBV27 and TRBJ2-3; D gene uncertain. Per germline, CDR1 MNHEY and CDR2 SMNVEV (reference sequence). Trimming pared 3 bases from V and 3 bases from J, leaving 10 bases between. The CDR3 is 14 amino acids. In DNA form, the CDR3 reads TGTGCCAGCAGTTTTCTAGTAGGTACAGATACGCAGTATTTT. Amino acids: CASSFLVGTDTQYF.

The chain has TRBV27 and TRBJ2-1; 8 bases fit TRBD2. Germline V gene data show CDR1 as MNHEY and CDR2 as SMNVEV (reference sequence). V lost 6 bases, J lost 4 bases, and 2 bases stayed unmatched. This CDR3 is built from 13 residues. The CDR3: CASRPGGYNEQFF. The CDR3 coding sequence is TGTGCCAGCAGACCGGGGGGGTACAATGAGCAGTTCTTC.